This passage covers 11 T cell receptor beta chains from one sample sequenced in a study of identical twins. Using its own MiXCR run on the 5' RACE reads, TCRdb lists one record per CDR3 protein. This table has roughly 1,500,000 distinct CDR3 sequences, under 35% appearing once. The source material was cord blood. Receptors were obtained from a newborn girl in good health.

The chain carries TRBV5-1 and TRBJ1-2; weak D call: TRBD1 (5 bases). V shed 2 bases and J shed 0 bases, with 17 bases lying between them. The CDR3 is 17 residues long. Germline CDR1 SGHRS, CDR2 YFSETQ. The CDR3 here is CASSFGATQPTNYGYTF. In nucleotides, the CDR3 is TGCGCCAGCAGCTTCGGGGCAACCCAACCTACTAACTATGGCTACACCTTC.

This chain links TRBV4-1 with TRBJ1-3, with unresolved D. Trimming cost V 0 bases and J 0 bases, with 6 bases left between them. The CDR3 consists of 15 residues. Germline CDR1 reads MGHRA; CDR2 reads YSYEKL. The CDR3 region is CASSQDGNSGNTIYF. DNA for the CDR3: TGCGCCAGCAGCCAAGACGGCAACTCTGGAAACACCATATATTTT.

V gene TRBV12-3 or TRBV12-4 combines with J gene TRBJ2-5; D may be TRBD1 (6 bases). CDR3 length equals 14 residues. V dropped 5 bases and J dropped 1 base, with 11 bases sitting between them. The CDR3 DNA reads TGTGCCAGCAGTCAAACAGGGCCCCAAGAGACCCAGTACTTC. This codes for CASSQTGPQETQYF.

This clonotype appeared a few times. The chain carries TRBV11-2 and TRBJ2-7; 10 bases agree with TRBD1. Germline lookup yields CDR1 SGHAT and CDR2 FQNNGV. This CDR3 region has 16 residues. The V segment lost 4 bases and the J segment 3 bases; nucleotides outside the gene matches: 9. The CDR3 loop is CASSSIRQGADYEQYF. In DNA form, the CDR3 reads TGTGCCAGCAGCTCAATACGACAGGGGGCTGACTACGAGCAGTACTTC.

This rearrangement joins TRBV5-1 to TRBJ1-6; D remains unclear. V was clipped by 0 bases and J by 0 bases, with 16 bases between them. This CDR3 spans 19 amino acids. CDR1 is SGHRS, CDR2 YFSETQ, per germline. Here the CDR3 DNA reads TGCGCCAGCAGCTTGGCAGGATTAGTAGCTAGCTCCTATAATTCACCCCTCCACTTT. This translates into CASSLAGLVASSYNSPLHF.

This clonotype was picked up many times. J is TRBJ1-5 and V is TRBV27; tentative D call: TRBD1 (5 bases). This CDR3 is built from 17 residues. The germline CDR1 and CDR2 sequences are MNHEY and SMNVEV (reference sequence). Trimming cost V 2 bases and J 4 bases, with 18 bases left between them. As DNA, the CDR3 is TGTGCCAGCAGTTTAAAGGTCGGGCAGGGCTTTAATCAGCCCCAGCATTTT. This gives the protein CASSLKVGQGFNQPQHF.

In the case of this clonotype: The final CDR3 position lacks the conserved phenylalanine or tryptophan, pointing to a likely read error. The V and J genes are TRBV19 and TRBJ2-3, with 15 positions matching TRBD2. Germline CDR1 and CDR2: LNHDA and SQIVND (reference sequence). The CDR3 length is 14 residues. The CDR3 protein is CASKGLAGGDTQYS. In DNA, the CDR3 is TGTGCATCAAAGGGACTAGCGGGAGGAGATACGCAGTATTCT.

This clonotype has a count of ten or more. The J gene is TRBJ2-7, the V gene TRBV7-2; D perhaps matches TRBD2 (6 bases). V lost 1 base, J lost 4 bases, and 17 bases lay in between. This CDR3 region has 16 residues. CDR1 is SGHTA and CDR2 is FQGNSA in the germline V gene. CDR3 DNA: TGTGCCAGCAGCTTAGTGGTCTCGCGGGATGGTTACGAGCAGTACTTC. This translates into CASSLVVSRDGYEQYF.

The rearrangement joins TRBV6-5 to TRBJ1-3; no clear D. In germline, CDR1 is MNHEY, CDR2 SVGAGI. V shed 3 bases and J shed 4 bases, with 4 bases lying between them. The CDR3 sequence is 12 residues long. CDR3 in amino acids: CASSYKGNTIYF. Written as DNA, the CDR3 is TGTGCCAGCAGTTATAAGGGAAACACCATATATTTT.

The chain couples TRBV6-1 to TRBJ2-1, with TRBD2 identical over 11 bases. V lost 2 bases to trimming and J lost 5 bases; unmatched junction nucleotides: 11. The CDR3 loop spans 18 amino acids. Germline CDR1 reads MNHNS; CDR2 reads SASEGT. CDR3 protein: CASSELRLTSGKDNEQFF. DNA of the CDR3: TGTGCCAGCAGTGAATTGCGGCTGACTAGCGGGAAGGACAATGAGCAGTTCTTC.

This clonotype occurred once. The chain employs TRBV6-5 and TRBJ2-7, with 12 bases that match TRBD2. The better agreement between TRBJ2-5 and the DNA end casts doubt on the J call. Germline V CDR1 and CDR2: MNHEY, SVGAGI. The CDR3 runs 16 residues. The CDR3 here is CASNRLAGDLRETQYF. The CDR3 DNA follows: TGTGCCAGCAACCGACTAGCGGGAGACCTCCGTGAGACCCAGTACTTC.